These T cell receptor beta chains were read from a single sample in a study of identical twins. TCRdb re-called the 5' RACE reads through MiXCR, storing one row per CDR3 protein. The sample includes some 500,000 distinct CDR3 sequences, 7.5% to 10% of them seen just once. The data were also submitted as part of a second study, on yellow fever vaccine responses in identical twins.

Sample: PBMCs. All receptors derive from a woman between 18 and 29 years old in good health. CDR3s include the opening cysteine and the closing phenylalanine or tryptophan. A D gene is named only where the DNA matches it firmly. Some rows have no size entry. The others give once, few or many, or a class for an expanded clone.

>-|16|TRBV3-1|-|TRBJ2-6
CASSQDQLAGASALTF
TGTGCCAGCAGCCAAGATCAGCTTGCGGGGGCCTCCGCCCTGACTTTC
>TRBD1|14|TRBV13|-|TRBJ2-1
CASKGQGKYNEQFF
TGTGCCAGCAAGGGACAGGGGAAATACAATGAGCAGTTCTTC
>-|14|TRBV20-1|-|TRBJ2-2
CSARRDIQTGELFF
TGCAGTGCTAGACGGGACATACAGACCGGGGAGCTGTTTTTT
>-|13|TRBV20-1|few|TRBJ2-7
CSARPQGTYEQYF
TGCAGTGCTAGGCCTCAAGGAACCTACGAGCAGTACTTC
>TRBD2|14|TRBV5-1|-|TRBJ2-5
CASSPGLAGQTQYF
TGCGCCAGCAGCCCGGGACTAGCGGGCCAGACCCAGTACTTC
>-|14|TRBV12-3/TRBV12-4|-|TRBJ1-5
CASSFGTNNQPQHF
TGTGCCAGCAGTTTCGGGACAAATAATCAGCCCCAGCATTTT
>-|12|TRBV10-3|many|TRBJ2-5
CAIRGGGETQYF
TGTGCCATCAGGGGAGGCGGGGAGACCCAGTACTTC
>TRBD1|16|TRBV5-1|few|TRBJ1-6
CASSLEGTGERSPLHF
TGCGCCAGCAGCTTGGAGGGGACAGGGGAAAGGTCACCCCTCCACTTT
>-|15|TRBV6-2/TRBV6-3|-|TRBJ1-5
CASRNDRSPLQPQHF
TGTGCCAGCAGGAACGACAGATCTCCCCTACAGCCCCAGCATTTT
>-|14|TRBV11-2|-|TRBJ2-3
CASSNTGRGDTQYF
TGTGCCAGCAGTAACACCGGGCGGGGAGATACGCAGTATTTT
>-|14|TRBV28|few|TRBJ2-7
CASSLEGLTYEQYF
TGTGCCAGCAGTTTAGAGGGGCTAACCTACGAGCAGTACTTC
>-|13|TRBV12-3/TRBV12-4|many|TRBJ2-5
CASSLAGAETQYF
TGTGCCAGCAGTTTGGCAGGGGCCGAGACCCAGTACTTC
>TRBD2|18|TRBV11-2|few|TRBJ2-7
CASSLVTGGLAGSYEQYF
TGTGCCAGCAGCTTAGTTACAGGGGGACTAGCGGGATCCTACGAGCAGTACTTC
>-|14|TRBV7-9|-|TRBJ2-1
CAGVWPTVINEQFF
TGTGCCGGCGTGTGGCCGACAGTGATCAATGAGCAGTTCTTC
>-|12|TRBV12-3/TRBV12-4|many|TRBJ2-6
CASLSGANVLTF
TGTGCCAGCCTCTCTGGGGCCAACGTCCTGACTTTC
>-|13|TRBV6-2/TRBV6-3|-|TRBJ1-4
CATLKDLNEKLFF
TGTGCCACCCTGAAGGACTTGAATGAAAAACTGTTTTTT
>TRBD1|14|TRBV29-1|-|TRBJ2-1
CSVESRGRGQGLFF
TGCAGCGTTGAATCGAGAGGGAGGGGACAGGGCCTGTTCTTC
>TRBD1|13|TRBV12-3/TRBV12-4|many|TRBJ2-2
CASRIGQGGELFF
TGTGCCAGCAGAATCGGACAGGGCGGGGAGCTGTTTTTT
>-|15|TRBV5-1|many|TRBJ2-7
CASSLVMSGESEQYF
TGCGCCAGCAGCTTGGTTATGTCAGGGGAAAGCGAGCAGTACTTC
>-|10|TRBV12-3/TRBV12-4|many|TRBJ1-1
CASSLSAAFF
TGTGCCAGCAGTTTGAGCGCAGCTTTCTTT
>-|15|TRBV20-1|-|TRBJ2-7
CSASVARAGSYEQYF
TGCAGTGCTAGCGTCGCCAGGGCCGGCTCCTACGAGCAGTACTTC
>TRBD1|15|TRBV14|many|TRBJ1-1
CASSRQTGVWSEAFF
TGTGCCAGCAGCAGACAGACAGGGGTATGGTCTGAAGCTTTCTTT
>TRBD1|15|TRBV24-1|many|TRBJ2-1
CATSDPGQGVDEQFF
TGTGCCACCAGTGACCCGGGGCAGGGGGTTGATGAGCAGTTCTTC
>TRBD1|15|TRBV12-3/TRBV12-4|many|TRBJ2-5
CASSSKRDSQETQYF
TGTGCCAGCAGTTCCAAACGGGACAGTCAAGAGACCCAGTACTTC
>-|15|TRBV7-9|many|TRBJ2-7
CASSLPSSGTYEQYF
TGTGCCAGCAGCTTACCCTCCTCGGGAACCTACGAGCAGTACTTC
>TRBD1|16|TRBV28|many|TRBJ2-2
CASNTEGRGRTGELFF
TGTGCCAGCAACACTGAAGGCAGGGGGCGCACCGGGGAGCTGTTTTTT
>-|15|TRBV11-2|-|TRBJ2-1
CASSFLADPYNEQFF
TGTGCCAGCAGCTTCTTAGCGGACCCCTACAATGAGCAGTTCTTC
>-|14|TRBV12-3/TRBV12-4|many|TRBJ1-1
CASSFGGTNTEAFF
TGTGCCAGCAGTTTCGGGGGTACGAACACTGAAGCTTTCTTT
>TRBD1|15|TRBV20-1|many|TRBJ1-6
CSAQGGRRYNSPLHF
TGCAGTGCCCAGGGGGGAAGACGGTATAATTCACCCCTCCACTTT
>-|16|TRBV4-1|few|TRBJ2-1
CASSQEGTIPYNEQFF
TGCGCCAGCAGCCAAGAGGGAACCATACCCTACAATGAGCAGTTCTTC
>-|18|TRBV5-1|-|TRBJ2-7
CASSLALPGGRKYYEQYF
TGCGCCAGCAGCTTGGCCCTCCCCGGGGGGCGAAAATACTACGAGCAGTACTTC
>TRBD2|15|TRBV20-1|few|TRBJ2-1
CSARDKLAGGHEQFF
TGCAGTGCTAGAGATAAGCTAGCGGGGGGCCATGAGCAGTTCTTC
>TRBD1|15|TRBV20-1|many|TRBJ1-5
CSANPGQGSNQPQHF
TGCAGTGCTAATCCGGGACAGGGAAGCAATCAGCCCCAGCATTTT
>-|11|TRBV6-2/TRBV6-3|many|TRBJ2-7
CASSWAAGKYF
TGTGCCAGCAGTTGGGCGGCGGGGAAGTACTTC
>-|17|TRBV14|many|TRBJ2-7
CASSQDLSALGAYEQYF
TGTGCCAGCAGCCAAGACCTGTCGGCCTTGGGGGCCTACGAGCAGTACTTC
>-|15|TRBV7-2|-|TRBJ1-5
CASSQGQGLGQPQHF
TGTGCCAGCAGCCAAGGGCAGGGGCTAGGACAGCCCCAGCATTTT
>-|14|TRBV5-5|once|TRBJ2-7
CASSDPGVRDEQYF
TGTGCCAGCAGCGACCCAGGGGTCCGGGACGAGCAGTACTTC
>-|16|TRBV7-9|-|TRBJ2-2
CASSSPGGRVAGELFF
TGTGCCAGCAGCTCACCTGGGGGCCGTGTAGCCGGGGAGCTGTTTTTT
>-|13|TRBV10-2|-|TRBJ2-5
CASSERGMETQYF
TGCGCCAGCAGTGAGCGGGGTATGGAGACCCAGTACTTC
>TRBD1|15|TRBV28|-|TRBJ1-6
CASRNGQGWNSPLHF
TGTGCCAGCAGAAACGGACAGGGGTGGAATTCACCCCTCCACTTT
>-|11|TRBV29-1|-|TRBJ1-1
CSAREDSEAFF
TGCAGCGCTAGGGAGGACTCGGAAGCTTTCTTT
>-|11|TRBV12-3/TRBV12-4|few|TRBJ1-4
CASSDRDSREF
TGTGCCAGCAGTGACCGGGACTCAAGGGAATTT
>TRBD2|15|TRBV27|many|TRBJ2-1
CASSWGLAGGNEQFF
TGTGCCAGCAGTTGGGGACTAGCGGGAGGCAATGAGCAGTTCTTC
>-|16|TRBV10-3|many|TRBJ2-2
CAISQPPNSNTGELFF
TGTGCCATCAGCCAGCCGCCAAATTCTAACACCGGGGAGCTGTTTTTT
>-|15|TRBV6-1|few|TRBJ1-2
CASSRSRPGTDGYTF
TGTGCCAGCAGTCGCTCTCGTCCCGGGACGGATGGCTACACCTTC